This section outlines one T cell receptor beta chain sequence together with its context. Germline-derived CDR1 and CDR2 are MNHEY and SMNVEV (reference sequence). V lost 5 bases and J lost 9, with 16 bases in between. The CDR3 has 14 residues. The TCR beta repertoire was assessed by survey-level immunoSEQ sequencing. TCRdb's table, derived via immunoSEQ multiplex PCR, lists solely in-frame clones and lacks some. The repertoire holds 45,000 to 60,000 clones, with just over 90% as singletons. The sequenced material came from PBMCs. This receptor was obtained from a man in his forties with rheumatoid arthritis. The rearrangement joins TRBV27 to TRBJ1-4; D ambiguous. The CDR3 nucleotides are TGTGCCAGCAGTCTCGACGGGGTGGGAAAAAAACTGTTTTTT. It encodes CASSLDGVGKKLFF.